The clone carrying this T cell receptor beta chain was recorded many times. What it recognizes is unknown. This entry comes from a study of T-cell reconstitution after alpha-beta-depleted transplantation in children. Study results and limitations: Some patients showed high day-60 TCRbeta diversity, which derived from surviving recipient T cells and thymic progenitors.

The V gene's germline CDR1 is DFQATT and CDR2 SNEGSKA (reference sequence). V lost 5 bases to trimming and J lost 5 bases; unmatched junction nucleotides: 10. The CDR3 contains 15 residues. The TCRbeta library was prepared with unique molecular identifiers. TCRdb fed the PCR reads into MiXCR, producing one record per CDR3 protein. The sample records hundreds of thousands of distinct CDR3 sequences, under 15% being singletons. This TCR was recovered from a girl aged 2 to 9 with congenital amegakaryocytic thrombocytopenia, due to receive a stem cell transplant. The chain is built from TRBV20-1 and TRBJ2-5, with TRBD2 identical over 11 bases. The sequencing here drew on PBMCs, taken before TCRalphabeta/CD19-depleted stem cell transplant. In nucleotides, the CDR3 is TGCAGTGCTTGGGGGGGACTAGCGGATAAGGAGACCCAGTACTTC. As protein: CSAWGGLADKETQYF.